Each of the 25 T cell receptor beta chains below was sequenced from the same sample in a study of naive and memory T cell subsets. The antigens these receptors bind are not known. Two oligonucleotides, mixed equimolar, formed the beta constant-region primer covering TRBC1 and TRBC2. Ligated cDNA was amplified by four rounds of PCR with nested alpha and beta constant-region primers and SP2. TCRdb reprocessed the UMI-ligation and nested PCR reads via MiXCR and lists one record per CDR3 protein. The table includes around 140,000 distinct CDR3 sequences, over 20% detected once. General study points: A few larger clonotypes appeared in naive repertoires, especially CD8, possibly memory cells re-expressing CD45RA.

Sequenced sample: naive CD4+ T cells from blood. The source of these receptors is a human donor in good health.

This clonotype was seen at least ten times. CDR3: CASSVGSSGYNEQFF. CDR3 sequence (DNA): TGTGCCAGCAGTGTTGGCTCTAGCGGTTACAATGAGCAGTTCTTC. The J gene is TRBJ2-1, the V gene TRBV6-1; 7 nucleotides match TRBD2. The germline gives CDR1 MNHNS, CDR2 SASEGT. The CDR3 contains 15 residues. J was trimmed by 4 bases and V by 4 bases; bases with no gene match: 7.

This clonotype was detected many times. The V and J genes are TRBV28 and TRBJ2-1; 7 positions agree with TRBD2. The CDR3 is 15 residues long. Germline trimming cut 7 bases from V and 9 bases from J; bases unmatched to any gene: 15. CDR1 and CDR2 (germline): MDHEN, SYDVKM. CDR3 DNA sequence: TGTGCCAGCACTTCTTCGGCTAGCGGTCCCGGTGAGCAGTTCTTC. This translates into CASTSSASGPGEQFF.

As concerns this clonotype: One junction end does not reproduce the germline sequence, and a read error may be involved. The chain employs TRBV28 and TRBJ2-1; 10 positions match TRBD1. Per germline, CDR1 MDHEN and CDR2 SYDVKM. The CDR3 is made up of 17 amino acids. CDR3 protein: CASSSPPGTGAYNERFF. In DNA, the CDR3 is TGTGCCAGCAGTTCCCCCCCCGGGACAGGGGCCTACAATGAGCGGTTCTTC. Using reference TRBV28 and TRBJ2-1 for the parts outside the CDR3, the full variable domain is DVKVTQSSRYLVKRTGEKVFLECVQDMDHENMFWYRQDPGLGLRLIYFSYDVKMKEKGDIPEGYSVSREKKERFSLILESASTNQTSMYLCASSSPPGTGAYNERFFGPGTRLTVL.

This clonotype appeared many times. This chain connects TRBV28 to TRBJ1-5; D uncertain. V was pared by 2 bases and J by 3 bases, with 5 bases between. Germline CDR1 MDHEN, CDR2 SYDVKM. CDR3 size: 13 residues. The DNA of the CDR3 is TGTGCCAGCAGTTTAGGCTACAATCAGCCCCAGCATTTT. It codes for CASSLGYNQPQHF.

At least ten counts were recorded for this clonotype. The V call is TRBV7-6, the J call TRBJ1-4, with D tentatively TRBD1 (5 bases). CDR1 SGHVS and CDR2 FNYEAQ come from the germline V gene. V was cut by 2 bases and J by 3 bases, with 10 bases left in between. The CDR3 consists of 15 residues. CDR3 region: CASSLLPGPNEKLFF. The CDR3 DNA follows: TGTGCCAGCAGCTTATTGCCGGGACCTAATGAAAAACTGTTTTTT.

This clonotype was seen a few times. The rearrangement links TRBV3-1 to TRBJ1-5; D possibly corresponds to TRBD1 (5 bases). The CDR3 consists of 13 residues. V was cut by 1 base and J by 9 bases, with 10 bases left in between. The germline CDR1 and CDR2 sequences are LGHDT and YNNKEL (reference sequence). The CDR3 DNA reads as TGTGCCAGCAGCCAAGGGGACCTTGGGCCCCAGCATTTT. This codes for CASSQGDLGPQHF.

This clonotype was observed a handful of times. The chain couples TRBV29-1 to TRBJ1-1, with D possibly TRBD1 on 6 matching bases. The germline V and J ends were trimmed by 4 bases and 11 bases, with 14 bases remaining between them. The germline CDR1 and CDR2 sequences are SQVTM and ANQGSEA. This CDR3 has 11 residues. DNA of the CDR3: TGCAGCGTTGCCCAGGGGTCGGGCGCTTTCTTT. This sequence encodes CSVAQGSGAFF.

The CDR3 bases are TGCGCCAGCAGTACGGGATTGCGGGGCGCGGGAATGAACACTGAAGCTTTCTTT. As protein: CASSTGLRGAGMNTEAFF. This chain joins TRBV5-1 and TRBJ1-1; possibly TRBD1 for D (5 bases). In germline, CDR1 is SGHRS, CDR2 YFSETQ. Between the trimmed V and J ends, which lost 5 bases and 0 bases, there was a span of 23 bases. The CDR3 runs to 18 residues.

The chain joins TRBV5-4 to TRBJ2-2; the match to TRBD2 covers 13 bases. The trim removed 5 bases at V and 8 bases at J, leaving 6 bases unmatched. The CDR3 spans 15 residues. Germline CDR1 reads SGHNT; CDR2 reads YYREEE (reference sequence). This chain's CDR3 is CASRPGLAGSGELFF. Here the CDR3 DNA reads TGTGCCAGCAGACCGGGACTAGCGGGGTCGGGGGAGCTGTTTTTT.

This rearrangement joins TRBV7-6 to TRBJ2-3, with D perhaps being TRBD1 or TRBD2 (5 bases each). The V gene's germline CDR1 is SGHVS and CDR2 FNYEAQ. CDR3 length: 14 residues. V lost 0 bases, J lost 4 bases, and 8 bases lay in between. Here the CDR3 DNA reads TGTGCCAGCAGCTTAGCCAGGGACCCAGATACGCAGTATTTT. Amino acids: CASSLARDPDTQYF.

The J gene is TRBJ2-3, the V gene TRBV29-1, with 7 bases aligning to TRBD1. The V gene's germline CDR1 is SQVTM and CDR2 ANQGSEA. V lost 7 bases and J lost 2; bases outside the gene matches: 12. The CDR3 spans 15 residues. The CDR3 region is CSARPTGSTTDTQYF. CDR3 DNA sequence: TGCAGCGCCCGCCCGACAGGGAGCACCACAGATACGCAGTATTTT.

This clonotype was recorded a few times. The gene calls are TRBV3-1 and TRBJ2-1; D remains ambiguous. V lost 1 base and J lost 11, with 9 bases in between. The CDR3 sequence is 12 residues long. Germline CDR1 LGHDT, CDR2 YNNKEL (reference sequence). CDR3 loop: CASSQVRGKQFF. CDR3 in DNA: TGTGCCAGCAGCCAAGTTCGCGGCAAGCAGTTCTTC.

The chain has TRBV6-5 and TRBJ2-7; possible D gene TRBD1, 6 bases. This CDR3 is 14 amino acids long. Between the trimmed V and J ends, which lost 3 bases and 7 bases, there was a span of 16 bases. Germline V gives CDR1 MNHEY, CDR2 SVGAGI. The DNA for the CDR3 is TGTGCCAGCAGTTATTTCCGACAGGTAGGGGAGCAGTACTTC. Protein: CASSYFRQVGEQYF.

The CDR3 DNA reads as TGTGCCATCAAGGCGGGAGGGAAGGAGGAGCAGTACTTC. It specifies CAIKAGGKEEQYF. The chain uses TRBV10-3 and TRBJ2-7, with TRBD2 identical over 9 bases. The length of the CDR3 is 13 residues. Germline CDR1 is ENHRY and CDR2 is SYGVKD. The J segment lost 7 bases and the V segment lost 7 bases, leaving 8 bases of the junction unmatched.

This clonotype came up a few times. The chain recombines TRBV20-1 with TRBJ2-7, with 10 nucleotides matching TRBD2. Trimming took 6 bases from V and 3 from J; bases not matched to a gene: 8. The CDR3 length is 14 residues. Looked up from germline, CDR1 is DFQATT and CDR2 is SNEGSKA (reference sequence). This CDR3 is CSAYPSGRGYEQYF. For the CDR3, the DNA is TGCAGTGCCTACCCTAGCGGGAGAGGCTACGAGCAGTACTTC.

This clonotype appeared a few times. The genes are TRBV28 and TRBJ1-1; the D is unclear. Germline-derived CDR1 and CDR2 are MDHEN and SYDVKM. The CDR3 is made up of 14 amino acids. V was pared by 3 bases and J by 0 bases, with 8 bases between. The CDR3 reads CASSFWALNTEAFF. For the CDR3, the DNA is TGTGCCAGCAGTTTTTGGGCTTTGAACACTGAAGCTTTCTTT.

This clonotype has only a few counts. V usage is TRBV6-5 and J usage is TRBJ2-6; TRBD1 aligns across 7 bases. Germline values: CDR1 MNHEY, CDR2 SVGAGI. Germline trimming cut 5 bases from V and 2 bases from J; bases unmatched to any gene: 6. The CDR3 has 16 residues. CDR3 sequence: CASSPRTGAGANVLTF. The CDR3, as DNA: TGTGCCAGCAGTCCCCGCACAGGGGCTGGGGCCAACGTCCTGACTTTC.

V is TRBV18 and J is TRBJ2-7, with D perhaps matching TRBD1 or TRBD2 (5 bases each). The germline V gene has CDR1 KGHSH and CDR2 LQKENI. The CDR3 has 15 amino acids. The germline V and J ends were trimmed by 2 bases and 2 bases, with 13 bases remaining between them. CDR3: CASSPRDGLTYEQYF. The CDR3 nucleotides are TGTGCCAGCTCACCAAGGGACGGCCTAACCTACGAGCAGTACTTC.

This clonotype has more than one count but fewer than ten. This chain links TRBV24-1 with TRBJ1-5; no firm D call. This CDR3 has 13 residues. Germline V gene data show CDR1 as KGHDR and CDR2 as SFDVKD. The germline V and J ends were trimmed by 0 bases and 11 bases, with 10 bases remaining between them. The CDR3 DNA is TGTGCCACCAGTGATTTGATAGGCGGAACCCAGCATTTT. Translating gives CATSDLIGGTQHF.

This chain joins TRBV6-5 and TRBJ2-5; D remains ambiguous. CDR1 and CDR2 from the germline V gene are MNHEY and SVGAGI. Trimming left V 0 bases short and J 2 bases short, with 1 base between. This CDR3 has 12 residues. CDR3 sequence reads: CASSYSQETQYF. In nucleotides, the CDR3 is TGTGCCAGCAGTTACTCACAAGAGACCCAGTACTTC.

This chain's CDR3 is CASSLLSAVNTEAFF. The CDR3 DNA reads TGTGCCAGCAGTTTACTTTCGGCGGTAAACACTGAAGCTTTCTTT. This chain joins TRBV12-3 or TRBV12-4 and TRBJ1-1; D call uncertain. The V end was cut by 2 bases, the J end by 2 bases, with 12 bases between. CDR3 size: 15 residues.

This clonotype was seen more than once but under ten times. The chain combines TRBV20-1 with TRBJ2-1, with D possibly TRBD2 on 6 matching bases. Germline V CDR1 and CDR2: DFQATT, SNEGSKA (reference sequence). V was shortened by 4 bases and J by 7 bases, with 14 bases between the two germline ends. The CDR3 contains 13 residues. The CDR3 spells CSAISGVGNEQFF. For the CDR3, the DNA is TGCAGTGCTATCTCGGGAGTGGGAAATGAGCAGTTCTTC.

Ten or more counts support this clonotype. The chain recombines TRBV6-6 with TRBJ2-3, with D possibly matching TRBD1 (6 bases). V dropped 7 bases and J dropped 3 bases, with 17 bases sitting between them. Germline CDR1 reads MNHNY; CDR2 reads SVGAGI (reference sequence). This CDR3 has 15 residues. CDR3 coding DNA: TGTGCCAGCAATCCTACAGGGTCAAAAACAGATACGCAGTATTTT. It translates to CASNPTGSKTDTQYF.

This clonotype was detected a few times. The gene calls are TRBV20-1 and TRBJ1-1; the D gene is possibly TRBD1 (6 bases). Germline V lookup: CDR1 DFQATT, CDR2 SNEGSKA (reference sequence). V was shortened by 3 bases and J by 0 bases, with 14 bases between the two germline ends. The CDR3 totals 15 residues. As DNA, the CDR3 is TGCAGTGCTAGGCCGGACAGCCCTATGAACACTGAAGCTTTCTTT. Residues: CSARPDSPMNTEAFF.

The chain couples TRBV5-4 to TRBJ1-4; TRBD1 matches at 7 bases. Losses at the gene ends were 4 bases for V and 3 bases for J; bases not matched to a gene: 3. Per germline, CDR1 SGHNT and CDR2 YYREEE (reference sequence). This CDR3 region has 14 residues. In nucleotides, the CDR3 is TGTGCCAGCAGCGCCGGGACAGCTAATGAAAAACTGTTTTTT. Translation gives CASSAGTANEKLFF.